This T cell receptor beta chain was retrieved from a study of cytomegalovirus exposure and HLA in healthy donors. Study-wide results and caveats: After further analysis at a later stage, some 15,000 TCR beta sequences were associated with HLA alleles at 0.05 false discovery rate. Some V segments, TRBV6-2 and TRBV6-3 among them, were indistinguishable and were therefore excluded.

Remarks on this clone: The antigen is undetermined.

CDR3 length: 17 amino acids. Looked up from germline, CDR1 is SGHTA and CDR2 is FQGNSA. The V and J ends lost 5 bases and 3 bases respectively, with 20 bases between them. Both 60 Vbeta primers and 13 Jbeta primers went into the PCR. Sequencing was performed with immunoSEQ multiplex PCR; in TCRdb, only in-frame clones are kept and a portion is missing. The table shows 200,000 or so clones, with 70% to 80% occurring only once. The genes are TRBV7-2 and TRBJ1-5, with a possible D match to TRBD1 (6 bases). The sample taken for sequencing was PBMCs. This receptor was obtained from a man between 35 and 55 years old in good health and CMV-seronegative. The CDR3 reads CASSRGANKGNNQPQHF. The DNA of the CDR3 is TGTGCCAGCAGCCGGGGGGCCAATAAGGGGAACAATCAGCCCCAGCATTTT.